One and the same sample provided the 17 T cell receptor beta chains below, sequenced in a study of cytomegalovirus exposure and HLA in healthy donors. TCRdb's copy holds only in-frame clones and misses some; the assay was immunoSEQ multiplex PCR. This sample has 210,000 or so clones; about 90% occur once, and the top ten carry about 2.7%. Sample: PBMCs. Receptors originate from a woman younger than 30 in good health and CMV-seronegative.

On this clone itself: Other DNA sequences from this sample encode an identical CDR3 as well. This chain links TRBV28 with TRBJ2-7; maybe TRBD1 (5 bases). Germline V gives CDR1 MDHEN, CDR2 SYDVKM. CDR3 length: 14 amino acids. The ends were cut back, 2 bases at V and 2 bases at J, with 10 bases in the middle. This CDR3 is CASSLLAGTYEQYF. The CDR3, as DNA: TGTGCCAGCAGTTTACTGGCAGGGACCTACGAGCAGTACTTC.

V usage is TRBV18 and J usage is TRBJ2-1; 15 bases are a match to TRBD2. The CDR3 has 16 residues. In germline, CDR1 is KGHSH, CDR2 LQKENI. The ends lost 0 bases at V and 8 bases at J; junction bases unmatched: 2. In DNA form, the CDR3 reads TGTGCCAGCTCACCACCGGGACTAGCGGGAGGAGATGAGCAGTTCTTC. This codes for CASSPPGLAGGDEQFF.

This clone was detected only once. The CDR3 region has the DNA TGTGCCAGCAGACCTGAGGGGAGGGGTGAAAAACTGTTTTTT. Translation gives CASRPEGRGEKLFF. J is TRBJ1-4 and V is TRBV6-5; TRBD1 might be the D (5 bases). CDR1 and CDR2 (germline): MNHEY, SVGAGI. V shed 6 bases and J shed 7 bases, with 15 bases lying between them. The CDR3 extends over 14 amino acids.

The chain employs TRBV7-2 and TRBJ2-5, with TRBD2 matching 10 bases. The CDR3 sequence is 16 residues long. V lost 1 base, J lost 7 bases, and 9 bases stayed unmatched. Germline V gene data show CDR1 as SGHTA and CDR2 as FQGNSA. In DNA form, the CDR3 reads TGTGCCAGCAGCTTAGTTCCTAGCGGGAGTATGGGGACCCAGTACTTC. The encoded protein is CASSLVPSGSMGTQYF.

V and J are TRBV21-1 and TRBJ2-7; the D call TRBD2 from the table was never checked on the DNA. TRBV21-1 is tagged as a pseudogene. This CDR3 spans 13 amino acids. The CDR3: CASSTGGWSEQYF. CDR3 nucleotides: TGTGCCAGCAGCACCGGCGGTTGGAGCGAGCAGTACTTC.

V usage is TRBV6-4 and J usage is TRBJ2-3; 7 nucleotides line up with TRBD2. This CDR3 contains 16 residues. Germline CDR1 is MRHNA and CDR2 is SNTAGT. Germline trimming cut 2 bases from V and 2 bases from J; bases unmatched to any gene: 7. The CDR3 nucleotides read TGTGCCAGCAGTGACAGTCCTAGCGGTTTCACAGATACGCAGTATTTT. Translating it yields CASSDSPSGFTDTQYF.

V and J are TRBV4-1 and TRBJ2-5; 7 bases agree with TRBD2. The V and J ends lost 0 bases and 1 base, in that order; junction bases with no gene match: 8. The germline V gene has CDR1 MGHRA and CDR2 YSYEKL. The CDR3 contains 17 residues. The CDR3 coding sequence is TGCGCCAGCAGCCAAGAGATGGGCGGGAGTTTCCAAGAGACCCAGTACTTC. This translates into CASSQEMGGSFQETQYF.

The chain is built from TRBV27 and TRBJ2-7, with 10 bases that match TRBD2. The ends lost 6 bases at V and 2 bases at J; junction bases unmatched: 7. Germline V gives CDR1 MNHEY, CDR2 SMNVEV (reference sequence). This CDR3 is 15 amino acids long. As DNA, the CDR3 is TGTGCCAGCAGGATGGCTAGCGGGGGAACCTACGAGCAGTACTTC. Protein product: CASRMASGGTYEQYF.

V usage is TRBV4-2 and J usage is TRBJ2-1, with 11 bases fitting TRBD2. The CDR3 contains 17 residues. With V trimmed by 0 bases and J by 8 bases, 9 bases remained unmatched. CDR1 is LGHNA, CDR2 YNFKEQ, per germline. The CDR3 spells CASSQEGLAGGPYEQFF. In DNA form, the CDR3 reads TGTGCCAGCAGCCAAGAGGGTCTAGCGGGAGGACCCTATGAGCAGTTCTTC.

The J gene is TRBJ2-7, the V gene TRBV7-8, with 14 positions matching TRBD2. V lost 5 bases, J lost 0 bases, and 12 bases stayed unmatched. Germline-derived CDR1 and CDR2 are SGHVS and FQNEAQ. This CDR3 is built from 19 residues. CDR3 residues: CASSPGLAGEGPSSYEQYF. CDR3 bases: TGTGCCAGCAGCCCGGGACTAGCGGGAGAGGGCCCCAGCTCCTACGAGCAGTACTTC.

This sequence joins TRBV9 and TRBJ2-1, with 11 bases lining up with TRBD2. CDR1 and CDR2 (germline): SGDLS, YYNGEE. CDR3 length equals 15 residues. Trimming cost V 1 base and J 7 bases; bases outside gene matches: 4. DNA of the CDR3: TGTGCCAGCAGCGTAAGGACTAGCGGGCGAAATGAGCAGTTCTTC. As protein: CASSVRTSGRNEQFF.

CDR3 amino acids: CASSGGTGFMNTEAFF. CDR3 DNA: TGTGCCAGCAGCGGGGGAACGGGGTTCATGAACACTGAAGCTTTCTTT. The rearrangement uses TRBV9 and TRBJ1-1; D ambiguous. V lost 3 bases, J lost 0 bases, and 15 bases lay in between. This CDR3 region has 16 residues. Germline V CDR1 and CDR2: SGDLS, YYNGEE.

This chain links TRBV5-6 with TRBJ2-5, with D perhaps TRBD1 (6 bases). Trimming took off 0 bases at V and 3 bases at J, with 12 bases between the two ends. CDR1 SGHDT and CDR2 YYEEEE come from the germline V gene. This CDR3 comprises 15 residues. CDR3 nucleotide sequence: TGTGCCAGCAGCTTGGTGGACAGAGTGAAAGAGACCCAGTACTTC. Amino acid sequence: CASSLVDRVKETQYF. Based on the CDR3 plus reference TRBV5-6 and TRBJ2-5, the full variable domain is DAGVTQSPTHLIKTRGQQVTLRCSPKSGHDTVSWYQQALGQGPQFIFQYYEEEERQRGNFPDRFSGHQFPNYSSELNVNALLLGDSALYLCASSLVDRVKETQYFGPGTRLLVL.

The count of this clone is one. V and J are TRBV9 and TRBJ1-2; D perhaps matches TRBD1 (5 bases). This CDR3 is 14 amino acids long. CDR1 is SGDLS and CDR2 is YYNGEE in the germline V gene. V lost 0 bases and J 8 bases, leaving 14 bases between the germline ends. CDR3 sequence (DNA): TGTGCCAGCAGCGTAGATCCCAGGGATAGCGGCTACACCTTC. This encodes CASSVDPRDSGYTF.

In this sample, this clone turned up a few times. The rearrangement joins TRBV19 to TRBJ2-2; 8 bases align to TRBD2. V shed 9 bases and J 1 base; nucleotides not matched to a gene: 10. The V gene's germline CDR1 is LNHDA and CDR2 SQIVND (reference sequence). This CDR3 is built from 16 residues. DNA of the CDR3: TGTGCCAGCGCTTGGAGCGGGAGAGGGAACACCGGGGAGCTGTTTTTT. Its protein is CASAWSGRGNTGELFF.

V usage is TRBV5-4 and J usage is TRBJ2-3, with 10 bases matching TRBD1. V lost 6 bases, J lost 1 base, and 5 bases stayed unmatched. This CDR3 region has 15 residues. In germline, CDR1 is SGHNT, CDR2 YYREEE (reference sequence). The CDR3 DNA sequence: TGTGCCAGCACCATGGACAGGGGGGGCACAGATACGCAGTATTTT. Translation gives CASTMDRGGTDTQYF.

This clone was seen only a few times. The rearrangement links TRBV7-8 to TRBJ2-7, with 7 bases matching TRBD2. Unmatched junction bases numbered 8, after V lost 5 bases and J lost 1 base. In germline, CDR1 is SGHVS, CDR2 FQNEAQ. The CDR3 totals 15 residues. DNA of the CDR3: TGTGCCAGCAGCCAGCAGGGCGGGGGATCCTACGAGCAGTACTTC. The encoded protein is CASSQQGGGSYEQYF.